A single count supports the clone carrying this TCR beta chain. Per the original data handling: Researchers report that nucleated cell counts were estimated from reference gene primer amplification. Sequencing used immunoSEQ multiplex PCR; TCRdb keeps in-frame clones, though not all of them. The DNA gave D and trimming, while V, J and clone size come from that table. The table lists tens of thousands of clones, 86% of them singletons, with over 15% in the top ten. The germline V gene encodes CDR1 KGHSH and CDR2 LQKENI. The J segment lost 2 bases and the V segment lost 4 bases, leaving 19 bases of the junction unmatched. CDR3 length: 19 amino acids. The data are from a study of blood T cell repertoires in COVID-19. Study details: PBMCs, B-cell-depleted T cells, or T cells provided the cDNA or gDNA that made up the material.

The sequenced material came from peripheral blood. The V and J genes are TRBV18 and TRBJ2-7; 8 bases fit TRBD2. This TCR derives from a woman older than 75 with acute or convalescent COVID-19. The chain's CDR3 is CASSLSTARGGTPAYEQYF. The CDR3 DNA is TGTGCCAGCTCACTATCGACAGCACGGGGGGGGACACCCGCCTACGAGCAGTACTTC.